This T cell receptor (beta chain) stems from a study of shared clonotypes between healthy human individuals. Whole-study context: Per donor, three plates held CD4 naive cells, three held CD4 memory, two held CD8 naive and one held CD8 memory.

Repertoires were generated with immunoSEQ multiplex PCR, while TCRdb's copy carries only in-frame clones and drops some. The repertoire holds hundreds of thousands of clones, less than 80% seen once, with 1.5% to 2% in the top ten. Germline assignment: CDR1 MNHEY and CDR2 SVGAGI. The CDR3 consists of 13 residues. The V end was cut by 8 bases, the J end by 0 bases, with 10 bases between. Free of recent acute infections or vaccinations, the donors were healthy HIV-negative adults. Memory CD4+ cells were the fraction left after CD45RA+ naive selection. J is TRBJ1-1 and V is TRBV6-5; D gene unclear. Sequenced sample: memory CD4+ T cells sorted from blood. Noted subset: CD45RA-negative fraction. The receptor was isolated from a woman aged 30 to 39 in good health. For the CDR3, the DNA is TGTGCCAGCTCACCGCTAATGAACACTGAAGCTTTCTTT. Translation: CASSPLMNTEAFF.